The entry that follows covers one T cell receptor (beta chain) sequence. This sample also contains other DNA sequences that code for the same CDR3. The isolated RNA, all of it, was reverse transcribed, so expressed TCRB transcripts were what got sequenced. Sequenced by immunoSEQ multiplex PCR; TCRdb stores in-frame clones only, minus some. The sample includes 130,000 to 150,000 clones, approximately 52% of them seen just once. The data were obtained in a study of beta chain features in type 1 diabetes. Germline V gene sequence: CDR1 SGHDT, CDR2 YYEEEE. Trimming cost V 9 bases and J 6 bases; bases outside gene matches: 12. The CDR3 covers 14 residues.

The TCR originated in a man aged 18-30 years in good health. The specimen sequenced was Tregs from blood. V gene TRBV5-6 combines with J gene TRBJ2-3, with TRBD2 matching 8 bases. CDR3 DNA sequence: TGTGCCACCCGGGGGGGGCTAGCAACGGATACGCAGTATTTT. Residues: CATRGGLATDTQYF.